A single sample gave rise to the 30 T cell receptor beta chains below, sequenced in a study of PD-1 blockade in mismatch repair-deficient tumors. Some clones are missing from TCRdb's copy, which holds only in-frame ones; the method was immunoSEQ multiplex PCR. The sample carries about 130,000 clones, 88% recorded once. The sequences come from peripheral blood, collected roughly 70 weeks after starting pembrolizumab. These receptors were taken from an adult with mismatch repair-deficient cancer.

This clone has just one count. This sequence joins TRBV29-1 and TRBJ2-2; D might be TRBD2 (6 bases). CDR3 size: 14 residues. V gave up 2 bases and J gave up 3 bases, with 10 bases separating them. Germline CDR1 is SQVTM and CDR2 is ANQGSEA. CDR3 region: CSVENREDTGELFF. DNA for the CDR3: TGCAGCGTTGAAAATAGGGAGGACACCGGGGAGCTGTTTTTT.

The chain carries TRBV4-3 and TRBJ2-2, with a weak D call TRBD2 (6 bases). V lost 0 bases and J 7 bases, leaving 18 bases between the germline ends. The CDR3 covers 17 residues. From germline, CDR1 is LGHNA and CDR2 YSLEER. The CDR3 DNA sequence: TGCGCCAGCAGCCAAGAGCCGGGCCTGGGGGGTTTCGGGGAGCTGTTTTTT. Amino acid sequence: CASSQEPGLGGFGELFF.

This clone is a singleton in its sample. The V call is TRBV5-4, the J call TRBJ2-1, with 7 nucleotides matching TRBD2. The V and J ends lost 3 bases and 4 bases, in that order; junction bases with no gene match: 4. This CDR3 has 14 residues. Germline V gene data show CDR1 as SGHNT and CDR2 as YYREEE (reference sequence). The CDR3 is CASSSLAVYNEQFF. The CDR3 nucleotides are TGTGCCAGCAGCTCCCTAGCGGTTTACAATGAGCAGTTCTTC.

The CDR3 nucleotides read TGTGCCAGCAGCTTAGAGGGACGGGGCACTGAAGCTTTCTTT. It encodes CASSLEGRGTEAFF. The rearrangement links TRBV7-9 to TRBJ1-1, with a weak D call TRBD1 (5 bases). Germline CDR1 and CDR2: SEHNR and FQNEAQ (reference sequence). CDR3 length: 14 amino acids. Deletions cut 1 base from V and 4 bases from J, with 10 bases between.

The chain couples TRBV6-6 to TRBJ1-2, with TRBD1 identical over 9 bases. Germline assignment: CDR1 MNHNY and CDR2 SVGAGI (reference sequence). V was pared by 6 bases and J by 4 bases, with 6 bases of the junction left unmatched. This CDR3 spans 14 amino acids. This chain's CDR3 is CASSLRDRAYGYTF. The CDR3 nucleotides read TGTGCCAGCAGCCTTCGGGACAGGGCCTATGGCTACACCTTC.

The rearrangement joins TRBV10-2 to TRBJ2-7; D ambiguous. Trimming removed 5 bases at V and 0 bases at J, with 5 bases between. The CDR3 spans 12 residues. Germline V lookup: CDR1 WSHSY, CDR2 SAAADI. The CDR3 coding sequence is TGCGCCAGCAGTCTCCCCTCCTACGAGCAGTACTTC. It specifies CASSLPSYEQYF.

V usage is TRBV11-2 and J usage is TRBJ1-1; 8 bases fit TRBD1. Trimming took 5 bases from V and 10 from J; bases not matched to a gene: 9. The CDR3 totals 13 residues. Germline CDR1 SGHAT, CDR2 FQNNGV. This CDR3 is CASSQGQGVGAFF. In nucleotides, the CDR3 is TGTGCCAGCAGCCAAGGACAGGGCGTTGGAGCTTTCTTT. Full variable domain (rest looked up from reference TRBV11-2 and TRBJ1-1): EAGVAQSPRYKIIEKRQSVAFWCNPISGHATLYWYQQILGQGPKLLIQFQNNGVVDDSQLPKDRFSAERLKGVDSTLKIQPAKLEDSAVYLCASSQGQGVGAFFGQGTRLTVV.

This sequence joins TRBV5-1 and TRBJ2-3, with D unclear. V gave up 0 bases and J gave up 1 base, with 3 bases separating them. The CDR3 totals 13 residues. The germline gives CDR1 SGHRS, CDR2 YFSETQ. CDR3 in DNA: TGCGCCAGCAGCTTGGATGGCACAGATACGCAGTATTTT. The encoded protein is CASSLDGTDTQYF.

The genes are TRBV4-3 and TRBJ1-1; 8 nucleotides line up with TRBD1. This CDR3 comprises 15 residues. Losses at the gene ends were 5 bases for V and 7 bases for J; bases not matched to a gene: 12. Germline lookup yields CDR1 LGHNA and CDR2 YSLEER. The CDR3 DNA follows: TGCGCCAGCAGCTACCGCGGACAGGGTAGAGATGAAGCTTTCTTT. Protein: CASSYRGQGRDEAFF.

The V and J genes are TRBV27 and TRBJ2-2, with no clear D. The CDR3 loop spans 13 amino acids. The germline gives CDR1 MNHEY, CDR2 SMNVEV (reference sequence). Trimming cost V 3 bases and J 0 bases, with 2 bases left between them. The CDR3 region has the DNA TGTGCCAGCAGTTTTGCGAACACCGGGGAGCTGTTTTTT. This translates into CASSFANTGELFF.

This chain links TRBV19 with TRBJ2-1; 10 nucleotides agree with TRBD1. J gave up 7 bases and V 5 bases, and 14 bases lay outside the gene matches. In germline, CDR1 is LNHDA, CDR2 SQIVND (reference sequence). The CDR3 runs to 17 residues. The CDR3 region is CASSPRTGGKLRNEQFF. Written as DNA, the CDR3 is TGTGCCAGTAGTCCGCGGACAGGGGGAAAACTTCGGAATGAGCAGTTCTTC.

The rearrangement joins TRBV27 to TRBJ2-1, with 9 bases fitting TRBD2. This CDR3 region has 15 residues. Germline lookup yields CDR1 MNHEY and CDR2 SMNVEV (reference sequence). V trimming: 7 bases; J trimming: 4 bases; junction bases outside the gene matches: 8. In nucleotides, the CDR3 is TGTGCCAGCACTACGACAGCGGGAGGATACAATGAGCAGTTCTTC. Amino acid sequence: CASTTTAGGYNEQFF.

This clone appeared a few times. This chain links TRBV28 with TRBJ1-4; perhaps TRBD1 as D (6 bases). The V gene's germline CDR1 is MDHEN and CDR2 SYDVKM. The ends were cut back, 5 bases at V and 8 bases at J, with 15 bases in the middle. There are 14 residues in the CDR3. In nucleotides, the CDR3 is TGTGCCAGCAGTGACTTACAGGGTTTAGAAAAACTGTTTTTT. This sequence encodes CASSDLQGLEKLFF.

The rearrangement uses TRBV2 and TRBJ2-1, with D maybe TRBD2 (5 bases). Trimming cost V 8 bases and J 2 bases, with 10 bases left between them. This CDR3 region has 13 residues. Germline V gene lookup returns CDR1 SNHLY and CDR2 FYNNEI. CDR3 in amino acids: CASLLDPYNEQFF. The CDR3 bases are TGTGCCAGCCTACTAGATCCCTACAATGAGCAGTTCTTC.

The chain couples TRBV28 to TRBJ2-7; 7 bases line up with TRBD2. V shed 7 bases, J shed 6 bases, and the junction held 6 bases outside the gene matches. Germline V lookup: CDR1 MDHEN, CDR2 SYDVKM. The CDR3 covers 12 residues. CDR3 sequence reads: CASTSGGVEQYF. The DNA of the CDR3 is TGTGCCAGCACCAGTGGGGGGGTCGAGCAGTACTTC.

The V gene is TRBV9, the J gene TRBJ2-7, with 11 nucleotides matching TRBD1. This CDR3 is 14 amino acids long. Germline CDR1 and CDR2: SGDLS and YYNGEE. Trimming cost V 3 bases and J 7 bases; bases outside gene matches: 6. The CDR3 here is CASSAGTGGEEQYF. For the CDR3, the DNA is TGTGCCAGCAGCGCCGGGACAGGGGGGGAAGAGCAGTACTTC.

The chain employs TRBV19 and TRBJ2-3, with D possibly matching TRBD2 (6 bases). V lost 5 bases, J lost 3 bases, and 6 bases lay in between. In germline, CDR1 is LNHDA, CDR2 SQIVND (reference sequence). The CDR3 spans 12 residues. CDR3 protein: CASSAGTDTQYF. The DNA of the CDR3 is TGTGCCAGTAGTGCGGGAACAGATACGCAGTATTTT. Full variable domain (rest looked up from reference TRBV19 and TRBJ2-3): DGGITQSPKYLFRKEGQNVTLSCEQNLNHDAMYWYRQDPGQGLRLIYYSQIVNDFQKGDIAEGYSVSREKKESFPLTVTSAQKNPTAFYLCASSAGTDTQYFGPGTRLTVL.

This clone was detected ten times or more. The V gene is TRBV7-2, the J gene TRBJ2-7; 7 nucleotides align to TRBD2. The junction had 11 bases not matched to a gene; V was cut back by 1 base and J by 2 bases. The CDR3 loop spans 17 amino acids. Germline CDR1 SGHTA, CDR2 FQGNSA. The CDR3 loop reads CASSLGPRFGRTYEQYF. The CDR3 nucleotides read TGTGCCAGCAGCTTAGGGCCGCGATTCGGGAGGACCTACGAGCAGTACTTC.

The V call is TRBV7-2, the J call TRBJ2-5; D may be TRBD2 (6 bases). V gave up 5 bases and J gave up 7 bases, with 17 bases separating them. The CDR3 runs to 14 residues. From germline, CDR1 is SGHTA and CDR2 FQGNSA. CDR3 nucleotides: TGTGCCAGCAGCAGAAGGAGAGCGGGCGTGACCCAGTACTTC. Translated, it gives CASSRRRAGVTQYF.

This rearrangement joins TRBV11-2 to TRBJ2-2; no clear D. CDR3 length: 15 residues. CDR1 SGHAT and CDR2 FQNNGV come from the germline V gene. V was shortened by 7 bases and J by 5 bases, with 17 bases between the two germline ends. In DNA form, the CDR3 reads TGTGCCAGCAAATTAAGACCTAGGGCAACCGGGGAGCTGTTTTTT. Translation gives CASKLRPRATGELFF.

The rearrangement uses TRBV19 and TRBJ2-1; D is possibly TRBD1 (7 bases). CDR1 is LNHDA and CDR2 is SQIVND in the germline V gene (reference sequence). The CDR3 loop spans 15 amino acids. Between the trimmed V and J ends, which lost 6 bases and 3 bases, there was a span of 15 bases. CDR3 sequence (DNA): TGTGCCAGTAGGCGGGACAGCGGATTCTACAATGAGCAGTTCTTC. Amino acid sequence: CASRRDSGFYNEQFF.

V is TRBV15 and J is TRBJ1-5, with TRBD1 as a possible D gene (5 bases). Germline lookup yields CDR1 LNHNV and CDR2 YYDKDF (reference sequence). Trimming pared 3 bases from V and 0 bases from J, leaving 9 bases between. The CDR3 is 15 amino acids. CDR3 residues: CATSRGRDSNQPQHF. CDR3 sequence (DNA): TGTGCCACCAGCAGGGGACGGGATAGCAATCAGCCCCAGCATTTT.

The chain is built from TRBV27 and TRBJ2-3; D remains unclear. V dropped 6 bases and J dropped 7 bases, with 8 bases sitting between them. The length of the CDR3 is 11 residues. Germline CDR1 and CDR2: MNHEY and SMNVEV (reference sequence). The CDR3 loop is CASRVGYTQYF. The CDR3 DNA sequence: TGTGCCAGCAGGGTTGGGTATACGCAGTATTTT.

V usage is TRBV11-3 and J usage is TRBJ1-1; D gene ambiguous. The germline V gene has CDR1 SGHNT and CDR2 YENEEA. The germline V and J ends were trimmed by 0 bases and 1 base, with 3 bases remaining between them. The CDR3 consists of 13 residues. The CDR3 spells CASSLERNTEAFF. The CDR3 coding sequence is TGTGCCAGCAGCTTAGAACGGAACACTGAAGCTTTCTTT.

J is TRBJ1-2 and V is TRBV7-9, with TRBD1 as a possible D gene (5 bases). The V and J ends lost 1 base and 4 bases respectively, with 10 bases between them. The germline gives CDR1 SEHNR, CDR2 FQNEAQ (reference sequence). The CDR3 contains 14 residues. The CDR3 DNA sequence: TGTGCCAGCAGCTTAGATCCGGGACTCTATGGCTACACCTTC. It codes for CASSLDPGLYGYTF.

The chain joins TRBV19 to TRBJ1-5; no definite D call. Trimming stripped 5 bases from V and 3 bases from J, with 8 bases between. CDR3 size: 13 residues. In germline, CDR1 is LNHDA, CDR2 SQIVND (reference sequence). The CDR3 bases are TGTGCCAGTAGTGGAAAGATCAATCAGCCCCAGCATTTT. Translating gives CASSGKINQPQHF. Combining the CDR3 with reference TRBV19 and TRBJ1-5 gives the whole variable domain DGGITQSPKYLFRKEGQNVTLSCEQNLNHDAMYWYRQDPGQGLRLIYYSQIVNDFQKGDIAEGYSVSREKKESFPLTVTSAQKNPTAFYLCASSGKINQPQHFGDGTRLSIL.

The chain joins TRBV12-2 to TRBJ1-1. TRBV12-2 is classified as a pseudogene. The CDR3 runs to 14 residues. The CDR3 bases are TGTGCAAGTCGCTCGGGGCCCTCGGACACTGAAGCTTTCTTT. Translated: CASRSGPSDTEAFF.

The chain carries TRBV4-3 and TRBJ2-7; 8 positions agree with TRBD1. There are 17 residues in the CDR3. J was trimmed by 3 bases and V by 0 bases; bases with no gene match: 10. CDR1 LGHNA and CDR2 YSLEER come from the germline V gene. Here the CDR3 reads CASSQDKATGVDYEQYF. The DNA for the CDR3 is TGCGCCAGCAGCCAAGATAAGGCGACAGGGGTGGACTACGAGCAGTACTTC.

This chain's CDR3 is CASAGGHLSPYEQFF. CDR3 DNA sequence: TGTGCTAGTGCCGGGGGCCATCTATCTCCTTATGAGCAGTTCTTC. J is TRBJ2-1 and V is TRBV12-5; D could derive from TRBD1 or TRBD2 (6 bases each). The V end was cut by 7 bases, the J end by 8 bases, with 21 bases between. The CDR3 contains 15 residues. Germline CDR1 reads LGHNT; CDR2 reads FRNRAP.

V and J are TRBV6-1 and TRBJ2-7, with 12 bases lining up with TRBD1. From germline, CDR1 is MNHNS and CDR2 SASEGT. The CDR3 sequence is 15 residues long. The trim removed 2 bases at V and 2 bases at J, leaving 1 base unmatched. The CDR3 DNA sequence: TGTGCCAGCAGTGAATGGGACAGGGGGCCCTACGAGCAGTACTTC. Translation gives CASSEWDRGPYEQYF.